The sequence of this TCR beta chain was determined in a study of blood T cell repertoires in COVID-19. Concerning this clone: The sample holds other DNA sequences that translate to the same CDR3.

V was cut by 6 bases and J by 4 bases, with 4 bases left in between. CDR1 and CDR2 from the germline V gene are SNHLY and FYNNEI. CDR3 length: 11 residues. Sequenced by immunoSEQ multiplex PCR; TCRdb stores in-frame clones only, minus some. The table lists 200,000 to 300,000 clones, 87% of them singletons, with 1.5% in the top ten. This chain uses TRBV2 with TRBJ2-1; unclear D gene. The clonotype comes from a woman aged 40 to 50 who had recovered from COVID-19. The sequencing sample was made of peripheral blood. CDR3 coding DNA: TGTGCCAGCAGACTGTACAATGAGCAGTTCTTC. Protein: CASRLYNEQFF. Combining the CDR3 with reference TRBV2 and TRBJ2-1 gives the whole variable domain EPEVTQTPSHQVTQMGQEVILRCVPISNHLYFYWYRQILGQKVEFLVSFYNNEISEKSEIFDDQFSVERPDGSNFTLKIRSTKLEDSAMYFCASRLYNEQFFGPGTRLTVL.